This TCR beta chain was recorded in a study of T cell repertoires in cytomegalovirus infection (dated by TCRdb to between 2018 and 2021). Describing the broader study: Because public TCR beta signatures pointed to carriage of CMV infection together with the matching HLA type, the HLA type of each donor mattered for the analysis.

Broader findings and caveats from the paper: Carriers of CMV infection plus the relevant HLA type were discriminated by the cumulative frequency of public TCR beta family members in the study cohort and in an independent approximately 350-donor cohort. In the ex vivo response, HLA-C-restricted CMV-specific TCR beta clonotypes were dominant, and in two of eight donors the single most frequent clonotype came from this HLA-C-restricted group.

The listed sequencing device is Illumina HiSeq 1500. TCRdb passed the public sequencing reads through fastp at Q25 and MiXCR, retaining productive beta sequences. All rows with the same CDR3 protein become a single entry with the most common DNA and genes. The sample table holds about 210,000 distinct CDR3 sequences, of which about 7% were seen once. Jointly, the top ten make up 5.5% to 6.5% of the sample. There are many counts of this clonotype. Its antigen has not been determined. No quality values exist for individual bases; no much larger clone is one base distant. The origin of this receptor is a human donor in good health (CMV status not recorded). Some clones in this sample may be carry-over from other donors' samples. The sample comprised PBMCs.

The CDR3 in this case is CSARDGQGGEKLFF. The DNA sequence reads TGCAGTGCTAGAGACGGACAGGGGGGTGAAAAACTGTTTTTT. The chain links TRBV20-1 with TRBJ1-4, with 10 bases matching TRBD1. The V end gives up 0 bases and the J end 7 bases, leaving 2 bases in the junction not matched to a gene. Taken from the germline V gene (reference sequence), the CDR1 and CDR2 loops are DFQATT and SNEGSKA. The cysteine opens and the phenylalanine closes a CDR3 of 14 amino acids. The read is trimmed to its CDR3 DNA, 42 bases read in frame from base 1.